The text below deals with one T cell receptor beta chain. The source of the sample is a study of CD8+CD57+ T cells in acquired aplastic anemia. The overall study: The DNA of sorted CD4+ and CD8+ cells averaged 3.2 ug. Researchers reported that healthy donors averaged approximately 9.8 million reads for CD4+ cells.

The study profiled TCR beta VDJ and CDR3 using genomic DNA as template. TCRdb ran MiXCR on the reads and lists one entry per CDR3 protein. The table lists 40,000 to 45,000 distinct CDR3 sequences, 65% to 70% of them singletons. This TCR was sampled from a human donor in good health, serving as a control. The sample taken for sequencing was sorted CD4+, CD8+, or CD8+CD57+ T cells (not recorded which) from PBMCs.

The CDR3 sequence is CASSSGVYGYTF. Written as DNA, the CDR3 is TGTGCCAGCAGTTCGGGGGTCTATGGCTACACCTTC. The V call is TRBV12-3 or TRBV12-4, the J call TRBJ1-2, with a possible D match to TRBD1 (5 bases). V lost 4 bases to trimming and J lost 4 bases, with 7 bases between them. The CDR3 is made up of 12 amino acids.